This T cell receptor (beta chain) came from a study of T cell responses to AZD1222 COVID-19 vaccine. Study background: Researchers grouped second doses given at about 4 or about 12 weeks into one pool. General study points: Every sample of the repertoires postdated the peak T cell response. Per reports, nearly half of all spike-specific TCRs target regions that are unmutated in variants. Seropositive AZD1222 recipients at baseline numbered only 6 or 7.

This clone was found once. Antigen: not known. Using immunoSEQ multiplex PCR, the repertoire was profiled, and TCRdb retains in-frame clones only, with some absent. The data contain roughly 110,000 clones, around 82% of them singletons. Per germline, CDR1 SGHAT and CDR2 FQNNGV. The CDR3 has 16 residues. Trimming removed 4 bases from V and 3 bases from J, with 17 bases in between. The material was peripheral blood, obtained on day 0 of AZD1222 vaccination. V usage is TRBV11-2 and J usage is TRBJ2-3; TRBD2 might be the D (6 bases). The clonotype was recovered from an adult in good health. The CDR3 region is CASSSLNVRGTDTQYF. The CDR3 nucleotides read TGTGCCAGCAGCTCCCTCAACGTTCGGGGGACAGATACGCAGTATTTT.